This entry concerns a single TCR beta chain. Produced via immunoSEQ multiplex PCR; TCRdb's table is partial and in-frame only. The table includes approximately 250,000 clones, around 88% detected once. The data were obtained in a study of blood T cell repertoires in COVID-19. This clonotype was sampled from a woman between 25 and 40 years old who had recovered from COVID-19. Sequenced material: PBMCs or T cells enriched from blood (not recorded which).

CDR3 protein: CASQPTLAGVYEQFF. CDR3 coding DNA: TGTGCCAGCCAACCTACCTTAGCGGGAGTCTATGAGCAGTTCTTC. The chain links TRBV6-5 to TRBJ2-1; 9 nucleotides match TRBD2. The germline V gene encodes CDR1 MNHEY and CDR2 SVGAGI. The CDR3 consists of 15 residues. V lost 8 bases and J lost 8; bases outside the gene matches: 13.